The 16 T cell receptor beta chains reported below all come from one sample, sequenced in a study of regulatory T cells in long-lasting Graves disease. Time point reported: persistent/refractory GD, antithyroid drugs over 5 years with positive TRAb. RNA from PBMCs was the source of the TCR library. Construction of the TCR beta libraries employed iRepertoire HTBI primers in conjunction with Arm-PCR of CDR3 regions. A single record per CDR3 protein comes from TCRdb applying MiXCR to the multiplex PCR reads. This sample has about half a million distinct CDR3 sequences, with about 20% found just once. The sequences come from peripheral blood mononuclear cells (PBMCs), collected when the disease was refractory, from a patient treated with antithyroid drugs. Receptor source: a female donor with Graves disease.

This clonotype was observed once. This chain joins TRBV30 and TRBJ1-2; 7 bases are a match to TRBD1. The V gene's germline CDR1 is GTSNPN and CDR2 SVGIG (reference sequence). Losses at the gene ends were 3 bases for V and 7 bases for J; bases not matched to a gene: 8. The CDR3 spans 13 residues. DNA for the CDR3: TGTGCCTGGAGGAGTACAGGGGCAGCTGGCTACACCTTC. It is translated as CAWRSTGAAGYTF.

This clonotype was seen ten or more times. The chain recombines TRBV28 with TRBJ2-5, with a weak D call TRBD1 (6 bases). Germline CDR1 is MDHEN and CDR2 is SYDVKM. V shed 5 bases and J shed 5 bases, with 15 bases lying between them. CDR3 length equals 14 residues. CDR3 DNA sequence: TGTGCCAGCAGTACATCCGGGACACCGGAGACCCAGTACTTC. Its protein product is CASSTSGTPETQYF.

This clonotype appeared a few times. The J gene is TRBJ2-2, the V gene TRBV7-2; no clear D gene. Looked up from germline, CDR1 is SGHTA and CDR2 is FQGNSA. The CDR3 is 16 residues long. The V gene lost 3 bases and the J gene lost 0 bases, with 11 bases spanning the gap. The CDR3 region has the DNA TGTGCCAGCAGCTTCACTCCAGCAACGAACACCGGGGAGCTGTTTTTT. Its protein product is CASSFTPATNTGELFF.

The gene calls are TRBV7-3 and TRBJ2-6; 7 bases agree with TRBD1. CDR3 size: 17 residues. V was pared by 4 bases and J by 1 base, with 7 bases of the junction left unmatched. CDR1 is SGHTA and CDR2 is FQGTGA in the germline V gene. This CDR3 is CASSSTQTGSGANVLTF. For the CDR3, the DNA is TGTGCCAGCAGCTCAACCCAGACAGGGTCTGGGGCCAACGTCCTGACTTTC.

This clonotype came up a few times. Being one base from a much bigger clone, this may be a read error. The chain joins TRBV6-2 or TRBV6-3 to TRBJ2-7; D is possibly TRBD2 (5 bases). The V end lost 7 bases, the J end lost 8 bases, and 18 bases lay between the germline ends. This CDR3 has 13 amino acids. Germline loops: CDR1 MNHEY, CDR2 SVGEGT. The CDR3 region has the DNA TGTGCCAGCACCACGGGCCTAGCCGGCAAGCAGTACTTC. Its translation: CASTTGLAGKQYF.

There are many counts of this clonotype. V is TRBV12-3 or TRBV12-4 and J is TRBJ1-1; D uncertain. V lost 4 bases and J 1 base, leaving 10 bases between the germline ends. The CDR3 has 14 residues. The CDR3 DNA follows: TGTGCCAGCAGTTCCCGGACGGCGAACACTGAAGCTTTCTTT. It translates to CASSSRTANTEAFF.

Here the CDR3 reads CASSTRQGRTGTSGYEQYF. Written as DNA, the CDR3 is TGTGCCAGCAGCACTAGACAGGGTCGGACCGGGACTAGCGGCTACGAGCAGTACTTC. V and J are TRBV11-2 and TRBJ2-7, with 11 positions matching TRBD2. Germline V gene data show CDR1 as SGHAT and CDR2 as FQNNGV. The trim removed 5 bases at V and 3 bases at J, leaving 18 bases unmatched. CDR3 size: 19 residues.

This clonotype has more than one count but fewer than ten. The rearrangement links TRBV12-3 or TRBV12-4 to TRBJ2-7; D perhaps matches TRBD2 (7 bases). This CDR3 has 16 amino acids. Between the trimmed V and J ends, which lost 3 bases and 6 bases, there was a span of 21 bases. The CDR3 reads CASSLGDHSRGGEQYF. In DNA form, the CDR3 reads TGTGCCAGCAGTTTGGGGGACCACTCAAGGGGGGGCGAGCAGTACTTC.

There are a few counts of this clonotype. The CDR3 sequence: CASSPREFNQPQHF. The DNA for the CDR3 is TGTGCCAGCAGTCCAAGGGAATTCAATCAGCCCCAGCATTTT. The J gene is TRBJ1-5, the V gene TRBV6-1, with D hard to call. V was shortened by 5 bases and J by 3 bases, with 11 bases between the two germline ends. The CDR3 consists of 14 residues. Germline V lookup: CDR1 MNHNS, CDR2 SASEGT.

The chain couples TRBV20-1 to TRBJ1-5, with no clear D. Germline CDR1 reads DFQATT; CDR2 reads SNEGSKA (reference sequence). Trimming removed 2 bases at V and 4 bases at J, with 6 bases between. The CDR3 spans 12 residues. The CDR3 here is CSARRENQPQHF. The CDR3 DNA reads as TGCAGTGCTAGAAGGGAAAATCAGCCCCAGCATTTT.

The rearrangement uses TRBV7-2 and TRBJ2-7, with D perhaps matching TRBD1 (6 bases). The CDR3 loop spans 14 amino acids. Per the germline V gene, CDR1 is SGHTA and CDR2 is FQGNSA. Trimming took off 3 bases at V and 3 bases at J, with 12 bases between the two ends. In DNA form, the CDR3 reads TGTGCCAGCAGCTTCCGCGAAGGGGGCTACGAGCAGTACTTC. Residues: CASSFREGGYEQYF.

V gene TRBV7-9 combines with J gene TRBJ2-7; the D is unclear. The CDR3 loop spans 14 amino acids. CDR1 is SEHNR and CDR2 is FQNEAQ in the germline V gene (reference sequence). Trimming pared 4 bases from V and 2 bases from J, leaving 12 bases between. For the CDR3, the DNA is TGTGCCAGCAGCTCACTCCTTGCACCCTACGAGCAGTACTTC. This codes for CASSSLLAPYEQYF.

This clonotype was recorded at least ten times. V gene TRBV12-3 or TRBV12-4 combines with J gene TRBJ1-5, with 7 bases lining up with TRBD1. V shed 5 bases and J 7 bases; nucleotides not matched to a gene: 11. The CDR3 has 15 residues. CDR3 bases: TGTGCCAGCAGTCCCCTGACAGGGAACGACCAGCCCCAGCATTTT. Residues: CASSPLTGNDQPQHF.

This clonotype was seen repeatedly, ten times or more. The V call is TRBV6-2 or TRBV6-3, the J call TRBJ2-1; D remains ambiguous. The germline V gene has CDR1 MNHEY and CDR2 SVGEGT. Trimming took 9 bases from V and 5 from J, leaving 17 bases between them. The CDR3 runs 14 residues. DNA for the CDR3: TGTGCCAGTATCACATCTAGGTCAAACAATGAGCAGTTCTTC. Translating it yields CASITSRSNNEQFF.

For this clonotype: A much larger clone sits a single nucleotide away, making a read error possible. V is TRBV2 and J is TRBJ1-6; D gene unclear. The CDR3 consists of 14 residues. V was pared by 5 bases and J by 9 bases, with 14 bases between. Per the germline V gene, CDR1 is SNHLY and CDR2 is FYNNEI. The CDR3: CASSFLGSASPLHF. In nucleotides, the CDR3 is TGTGCCAGCAGTTTTTTAGGGTCCGCTTCACCCCTCCACTTT.

This clonotype was observed a handful of times. V and J are TRBV6-5 and TRBJ2-7, with D perhaps TRBD1 (5 bases). Germline CDR1 reads MNHEY; CDR2 reads SVGAGI. The CDR3 spans 15 residues. V lost 0 bases and J lost 0, with 9 bases in between. CDR3 loop: CASSYSQGVSYEQYF. CDR3 bases: TGTGCCAGCAGTTACTCTCAGGGCGTCTCCTACGAGCAGTACTTC.